This T cell receptor beta chain emerged from a study of T-cell reconstitution after alpha-beta-depleted transplantation in children. The library targeted TCRbeta and was prepared with unique molecular identifiers. TCRdb re-derived calls from the PCR reads in MiXCR, one entry per CDR3 protein. The sample lists approximately 500,000 distinct CDR3 sequences, roughly a tenth occurring once. Study-wide results and caveats: Several patients had high TCRbeta diversity at day 60; it came from surviving recipient T cells and thymic progenitors. T cells produced anew were the main source of T-cell counts and diversity one year after transplant. There were reportedly several hundred expanded graft clones from which alpha-beta T cells came about two months after transplant.

Looked up from germline, CDR1 is SEHNR and CDR2 is FQNEAQ (reference sequence). The V end was cut by 1 base, the J end by 4 bases, with 17 bases between. The CDR3 spans 16 residues. There are many counts of this clonotype. Its specificity is unknown. This sequence originates from a child aged 2-15 years with inherited bone marrow failure, due to receive a stem cell transplant. Specimen: PBMCs, collected before TCRalphabeta/CD19-depleted stem cell transplant. This chain links TRBV7-9 with TRBJ2-7; no clear D. CDR3 sequence reads: CASSLEPDRSEYEQYF. The DNA of the CDR3 is TGTGCCAGCAGCTTAGAACCGGACCGTTCCGAATACGAGCAGTACTTC.